This T cell receptor (beta chain) is from a study of blood T cell repertoires in COVID-19. Across the whole study: The cDNA or gDNA used as material had been derived from T cells, B-cell-depleted T cells, or PBMCs.

Clones were read by immunoSEQ multiplex PCR, and TCRdb kept only the in-frame ones, dropping some. Seen here are about 180,000 clones, roughly 88% observed once, and the top ten hold approximately 7%. V shed 0 bases and J shed 5 bases, with 7 bases lying between them. The CDR3 extends over 13 amino acids. Germline CDR1 reads WNHNN; CDR2 reads SYGVQD (reference sequence). The chain employs TRBV10-1 and TRBJ1-2; D is unclear. The source of this sequence is a man at least 80 years old with COVID-19, enrolled during active disease. Material for sequencing was peripheral blood. This CDR3 is CASSESQVYGYTF. The CDR3 bases are TGCGCCAGCAGTGAGTCGCAGGTTTATGGCTACACCTTC.